What follows describes a single TCR beta chain. No antigen is known for it. Within one base of it there is no much larger clone, and no base qualities were kept. The CDR3 regions of human TCRbeta chains were subjected to immunosequencing. As for the original processing: Repertoire TCRs were checked for matches against a reference library of SARS-CoV-2-specific TCRs that had been generated using the MIRA antigen-specificity platform. Breadth meant the fraction of unique TCRs that were SARS-CoV-2-associated, whereas depth meant the fraction of total T cells that were SARS-CoV-2-associated. Using the MIRA data, every spike-specific TCR was mapped to the spike region that the TCR reacted to and assigned to either a CD4 or a CD8 class. Log10-transformed breadth and depth values were compared by one-way ANOVA with Sidak's multiple comparisons tests. In its TCRdb copy, this immuneACCESS table keeps in-frame sequences only and misses some clones. Where compared with another copy, unresolved V genes explain less than half of these, and the others have no known cause. V, J and clone size reflect that table, while D and trimming were determined from the DNA. Recorded for this sample are some 69,000 clones; 75% to 90% of them occurred a single time. Of the sample, roughly 23% is held by the ten largest clones.

This sample's time point label indicates: about 28 days (+/-7) after the second vaccine dose. AZD1222 recipients given second doses at about 4 weeks or at about 12 weeks were pooled, since spike-specific TCR depth and breadth were not found to differ between the two schedules. Samples from vaccinated people were obtained from the UK trials COV001 and COV002, which included a single-blind randomized controlled phase 2/3 trial of AZD1222 (ChAdOx1 nCoV-19) in healthy adults. For TCRbeta chain sequencing, PBMC samples were collected from trial participants at day 0 and at day 28 after the second dose. Looking up the germline V gene yields CDR1 LGHNA and CDR2 YNFKEQ. Inclusive of the bounding cysteine and phenylalanine, the CDR3 is 19 residues long. Just the 57-base CDR3 DNA is kept, in frame starting at base 1. Germline trimming: 4 bases from V, 4 bases from J; junction bases outside gene matches: 15.

The source of the sample is a study of T cell responses to AZD1222 COVID-19 vaccine (dated by TCRdb to the early 2020s). Concerning the study at large: TCR sequencing was performed for more than 230 trial participants, of whom roughly 200 were given two doses of AZD1222 and around 25 were given two doses of MenACWY control vaccine. Trial participants were enrolled by age into 18-55, 56-69 and 70-plus year subgroups, with about 150, 28 and 57 TCR-sequenced participants respectively. On the study overall, not on this receptor specifically: Vaccine-associated CD4 TCRs spanned the whole spike protein, with dominant responses in regions 160-218 and 743-854. Reportedly, almost half of the unique spike-specific TCRs recognized epitopes lying outside the regions that are mutated in the B.1.351 and B.1.1.7 variants. Because no day 14 peak-response samples were available, repertoires were characterized only after the peak T cell response. Participants were mostly white British, with more females than males. The authors suggested clonal diversity may have been underestimated. In the small 56-69-year group, the increase in depth fell short of significance, most likely because of low power. Conclusions about previously exposed vaccinees were limited because only a handful of AZD1222 recipients were SARS-CoV-2 seropositive at baseline. Spike-specific TCR breadth and depth rose significantly after two AZD1222 doses compared with day 0 and with MenACWY recipients.

The receptor's source is an adult who received the AZD1222 COVID-19 vaccine. In this chain, TRBV4-2 is recombined with TRBJ2-1; TRBD2 fits 11 bases in the junction. The material sequenced was peripheral blood, taken 28 days after the second AZD1222 dose. The nucleotide sequence reads TGTGCCAGCAGCCCAGCAAGAATAAGTTCTAGCGGGGGGTACAATGAGCAGTTCTTC. This sequence encodes CASSPARISSSGGYNEQFF.